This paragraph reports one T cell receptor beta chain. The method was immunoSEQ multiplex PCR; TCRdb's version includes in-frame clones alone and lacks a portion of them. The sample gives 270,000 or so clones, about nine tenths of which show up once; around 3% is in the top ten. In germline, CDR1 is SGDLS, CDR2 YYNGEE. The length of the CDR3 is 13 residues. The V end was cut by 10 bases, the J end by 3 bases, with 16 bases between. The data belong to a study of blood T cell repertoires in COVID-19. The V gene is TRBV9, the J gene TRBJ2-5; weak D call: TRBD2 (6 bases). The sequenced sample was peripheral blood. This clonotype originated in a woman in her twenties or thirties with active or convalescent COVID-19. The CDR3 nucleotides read TGTGCCCTCCCCCGGGGCGGGGAAGAGACCCAGTACTTC. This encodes CALPRGGEETQYF.